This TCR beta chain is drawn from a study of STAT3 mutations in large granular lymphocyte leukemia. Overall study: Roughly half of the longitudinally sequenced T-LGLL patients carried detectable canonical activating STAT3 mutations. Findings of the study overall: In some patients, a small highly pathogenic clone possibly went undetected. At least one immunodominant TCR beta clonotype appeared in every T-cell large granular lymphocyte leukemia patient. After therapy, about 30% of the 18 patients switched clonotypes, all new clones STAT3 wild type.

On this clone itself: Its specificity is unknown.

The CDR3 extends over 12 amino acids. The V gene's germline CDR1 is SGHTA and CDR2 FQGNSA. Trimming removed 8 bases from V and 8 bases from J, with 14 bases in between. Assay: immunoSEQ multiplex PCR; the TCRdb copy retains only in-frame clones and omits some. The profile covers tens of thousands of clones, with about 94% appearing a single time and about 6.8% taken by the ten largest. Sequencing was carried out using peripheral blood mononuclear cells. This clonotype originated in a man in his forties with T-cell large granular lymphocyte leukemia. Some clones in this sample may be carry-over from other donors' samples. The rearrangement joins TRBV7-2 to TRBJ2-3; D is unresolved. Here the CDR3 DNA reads TGTGCCAGCCTTGGGGTAGGTGGTACGCAGTATTTT. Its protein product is CASLGVGGTQYF.